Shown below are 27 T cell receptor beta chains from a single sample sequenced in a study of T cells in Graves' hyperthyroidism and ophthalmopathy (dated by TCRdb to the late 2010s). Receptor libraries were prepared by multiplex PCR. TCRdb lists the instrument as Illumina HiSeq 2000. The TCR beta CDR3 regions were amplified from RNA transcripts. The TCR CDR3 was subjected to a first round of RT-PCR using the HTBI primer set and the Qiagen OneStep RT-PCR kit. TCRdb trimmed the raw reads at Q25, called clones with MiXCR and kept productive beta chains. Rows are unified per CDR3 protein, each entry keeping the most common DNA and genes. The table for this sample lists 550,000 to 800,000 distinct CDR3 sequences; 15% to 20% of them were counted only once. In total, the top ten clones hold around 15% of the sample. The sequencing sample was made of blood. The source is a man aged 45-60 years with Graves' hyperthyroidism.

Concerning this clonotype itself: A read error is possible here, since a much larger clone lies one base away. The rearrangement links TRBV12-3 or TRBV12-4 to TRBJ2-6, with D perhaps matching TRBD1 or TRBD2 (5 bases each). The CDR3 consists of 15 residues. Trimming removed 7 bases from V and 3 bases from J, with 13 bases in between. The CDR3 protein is CASNSRGGGANVLTF. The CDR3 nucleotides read TGTGCCAGCAATTCGAGGGGTGGTGGGGCCAACGTCCTGACTTTC.

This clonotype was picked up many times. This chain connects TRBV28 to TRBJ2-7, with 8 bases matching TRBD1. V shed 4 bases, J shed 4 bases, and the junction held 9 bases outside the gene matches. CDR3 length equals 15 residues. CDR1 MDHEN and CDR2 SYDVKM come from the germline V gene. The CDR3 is CASSSLDRDKYEQYF. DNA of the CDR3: TGTGCCAGCAGTTCCTTGGACAGGGATAAGTACGAGCAGTACTTC.

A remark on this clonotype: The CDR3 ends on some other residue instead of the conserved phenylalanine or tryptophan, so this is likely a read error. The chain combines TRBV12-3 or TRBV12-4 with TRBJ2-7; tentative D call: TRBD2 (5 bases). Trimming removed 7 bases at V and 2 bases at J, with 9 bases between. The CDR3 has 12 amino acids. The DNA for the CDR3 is TGTGCCAGCACTGACGGGACCTACGAGCAGTACTCC. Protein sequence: CASTDGTYEQYS.

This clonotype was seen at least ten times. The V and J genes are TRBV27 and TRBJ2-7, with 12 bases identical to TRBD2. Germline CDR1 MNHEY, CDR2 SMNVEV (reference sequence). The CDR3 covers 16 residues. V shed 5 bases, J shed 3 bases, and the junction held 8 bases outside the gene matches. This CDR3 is CASSDRTSGNSYEQYF. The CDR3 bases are TGTGCCAGCAGTGACCGGACTAGCGGGAATAGCTACGAGCAGTACTTC.

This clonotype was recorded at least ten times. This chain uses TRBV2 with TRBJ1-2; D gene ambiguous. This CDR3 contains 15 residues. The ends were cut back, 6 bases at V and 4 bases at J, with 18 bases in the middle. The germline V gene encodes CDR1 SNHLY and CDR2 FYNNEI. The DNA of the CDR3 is TGTGCCAGCAGGACCCGTGGGTGGGCAGCCTATGGCTACACCTTC. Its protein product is CASRTRGWAAYGYTF.

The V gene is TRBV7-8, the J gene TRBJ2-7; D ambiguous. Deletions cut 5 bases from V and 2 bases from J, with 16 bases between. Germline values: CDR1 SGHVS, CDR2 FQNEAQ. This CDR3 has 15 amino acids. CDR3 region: CASSPAGLNAYEQYF. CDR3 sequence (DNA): TGTGCCAGCAGCCCCGCTGGGCTAAATGCCTACGAGCAGTACTTC.

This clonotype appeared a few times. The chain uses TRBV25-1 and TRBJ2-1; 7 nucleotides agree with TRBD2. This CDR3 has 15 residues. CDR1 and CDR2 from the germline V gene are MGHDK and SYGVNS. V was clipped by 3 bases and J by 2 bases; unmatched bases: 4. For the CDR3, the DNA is TGTGCCAGCAGTGACAGCGGGATAACCTACAATGAGCAGTTCTTC. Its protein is CASSDSGITYNEQFF.

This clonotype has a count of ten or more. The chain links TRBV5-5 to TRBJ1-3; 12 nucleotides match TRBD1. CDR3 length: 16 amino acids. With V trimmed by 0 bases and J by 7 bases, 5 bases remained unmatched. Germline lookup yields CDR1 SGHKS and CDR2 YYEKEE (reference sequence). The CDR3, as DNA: TGTGCCAGCAGCTTGGGGGGACAGGGGGCTATGAACACCATATATTTT. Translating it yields CASSLGGQGAMNTIYF.

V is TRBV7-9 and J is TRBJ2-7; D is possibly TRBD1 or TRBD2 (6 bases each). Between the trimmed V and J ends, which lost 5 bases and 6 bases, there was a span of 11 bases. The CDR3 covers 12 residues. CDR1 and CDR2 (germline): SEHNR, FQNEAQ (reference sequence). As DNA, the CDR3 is TGTGCCAGCAGCGGGGGGCTAGTCGAGCAGTACTTC. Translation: CASSGGLVEQYF.

CDR3 nucleotide sequence: TGCAGCGGGGAAGGGACAGCGTATGAGCAGTTCTTC. Amino acids: CSGEGTAYEQFF. The chain has TRBV29-1 and TRBJ2-1; 7 bases align to TRBD1. CDR3 length equals 12 residues. Losses at the gene ends were 7 bases for V and 8 bases for J; bases not matched to a gene: 8. The V gene's germline CDR1 is SQVTM and CDR2 ANQGSEA.

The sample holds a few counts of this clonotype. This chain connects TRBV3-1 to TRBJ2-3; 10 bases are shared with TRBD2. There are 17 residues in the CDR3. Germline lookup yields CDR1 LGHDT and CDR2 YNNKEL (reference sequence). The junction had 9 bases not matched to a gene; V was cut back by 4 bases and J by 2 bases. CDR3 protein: CASSPGLAEALTDTQYF. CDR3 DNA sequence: TGTGCCAGCAGCCCCGGACTAGCGGAGGCCCTCACAGATACGCAGTATTTT.

CDR3 sequence: CASSGGRGLDNEQFF. For the CDR3, the DNA is TGTGCCAGTAGTGGCGGTCGGGGGCTAGACAATGAGCAGTTCTTC. This chain joins TRBV19 and TRBJ2-1; possibly TRBD1 or TRBD2 for D (6 bases each). Germline CDR1 reads LNHDA; CDR2 reads SQIVND (reference sequence). With 5 bases removed from V and 5 bases from J, the gap between germline ends came to 16 bases. The CDR3 is 15 amino acids.

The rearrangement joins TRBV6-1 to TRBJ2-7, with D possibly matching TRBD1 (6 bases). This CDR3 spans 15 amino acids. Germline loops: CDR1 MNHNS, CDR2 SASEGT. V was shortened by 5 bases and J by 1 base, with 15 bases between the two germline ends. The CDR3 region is CASSQFYRASYEQYF. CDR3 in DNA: TGTGCCAGCAGTCAGTTCTACAGGGCTTCCTACGAGCAGTACTTC.

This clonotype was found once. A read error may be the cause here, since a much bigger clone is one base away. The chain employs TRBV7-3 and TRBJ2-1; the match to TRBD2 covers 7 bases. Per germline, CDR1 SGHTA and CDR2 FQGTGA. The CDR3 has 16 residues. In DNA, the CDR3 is TGTGCCAGCAGCTTAACCGGGGGGAGGGCCTACAATGAGCGGTTCTTC. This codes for CASSLTGGRAYNERFF.

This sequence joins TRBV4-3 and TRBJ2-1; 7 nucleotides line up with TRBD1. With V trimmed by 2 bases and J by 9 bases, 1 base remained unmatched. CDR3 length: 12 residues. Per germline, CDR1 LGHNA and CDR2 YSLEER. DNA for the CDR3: TGCGCCAGCAGCCAAAACAGGGGTGAGCAGTTCTTC. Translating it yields CASSQNRGEQFF.

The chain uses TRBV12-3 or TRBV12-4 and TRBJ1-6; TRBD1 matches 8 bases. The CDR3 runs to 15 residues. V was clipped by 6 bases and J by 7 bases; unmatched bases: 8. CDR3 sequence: CASSPTDRVNSPLHF. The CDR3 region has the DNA TGTGCCAGCAGCCCTACGGACAGGGTAAATTCACCCCTCCACTTT.

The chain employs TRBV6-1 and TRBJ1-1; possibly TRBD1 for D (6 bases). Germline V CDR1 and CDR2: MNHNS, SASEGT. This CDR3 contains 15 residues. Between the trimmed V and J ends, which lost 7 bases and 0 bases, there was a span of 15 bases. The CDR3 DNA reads TGTGCCAGCACCTCATCCCGGGGGCTGAACACTGAAGCTTTCTTT. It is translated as CASTSSRGLNTEAFF.

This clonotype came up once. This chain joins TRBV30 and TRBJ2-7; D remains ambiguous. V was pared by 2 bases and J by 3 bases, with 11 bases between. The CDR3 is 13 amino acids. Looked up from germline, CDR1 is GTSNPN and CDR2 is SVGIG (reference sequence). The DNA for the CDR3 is TGTGCCTGGAGTCAATATCAATACTACGAGCAGTACTTC. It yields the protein CAWSQYQYYEQYF.

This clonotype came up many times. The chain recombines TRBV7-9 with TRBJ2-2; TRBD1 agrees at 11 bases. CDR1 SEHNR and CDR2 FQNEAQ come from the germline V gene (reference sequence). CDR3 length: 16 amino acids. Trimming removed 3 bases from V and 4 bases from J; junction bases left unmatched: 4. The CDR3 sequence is CASSLAGTGGTGELFF. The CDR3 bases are TGTGCCAGCAGCTTGGCCGGGACAGGGGGCACCGGGGAGCTGTTTTTT.

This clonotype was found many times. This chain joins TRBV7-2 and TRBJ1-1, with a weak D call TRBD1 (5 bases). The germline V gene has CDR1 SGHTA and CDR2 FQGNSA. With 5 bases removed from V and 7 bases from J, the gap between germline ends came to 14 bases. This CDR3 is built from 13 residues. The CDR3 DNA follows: TGTGCCAGCAGCACGGACGGGGCGGGTGAAGCTTTCTTT. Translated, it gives CASSTDGAGEAFF.

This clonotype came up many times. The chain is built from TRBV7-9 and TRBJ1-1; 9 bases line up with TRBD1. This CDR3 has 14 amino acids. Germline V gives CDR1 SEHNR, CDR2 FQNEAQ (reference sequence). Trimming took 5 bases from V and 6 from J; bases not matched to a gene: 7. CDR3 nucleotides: TGTGCCAGCAGCGCAATGGACAGGGGATCTGAAGCTTTCTTT. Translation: CASSAMDRGSEAFF.

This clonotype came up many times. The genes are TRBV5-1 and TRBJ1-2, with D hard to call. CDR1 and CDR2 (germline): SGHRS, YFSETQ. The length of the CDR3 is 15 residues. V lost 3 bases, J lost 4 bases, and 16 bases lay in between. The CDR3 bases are TGCGCCAGCAGCTCTTCTACCGACGGTCTCTATGGCTACACCTTC. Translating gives CASSSSTDGLYGYTF.

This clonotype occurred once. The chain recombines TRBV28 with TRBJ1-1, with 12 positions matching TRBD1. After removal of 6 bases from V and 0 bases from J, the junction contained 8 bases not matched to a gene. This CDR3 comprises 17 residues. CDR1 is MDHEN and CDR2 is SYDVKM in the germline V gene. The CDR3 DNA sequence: TGTGCCAGCAGCTGGGACAGGGGGCTATTGGTGAACACTGAAGCTTTCTTT. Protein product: CASSWDRGLLVNTEAFF.

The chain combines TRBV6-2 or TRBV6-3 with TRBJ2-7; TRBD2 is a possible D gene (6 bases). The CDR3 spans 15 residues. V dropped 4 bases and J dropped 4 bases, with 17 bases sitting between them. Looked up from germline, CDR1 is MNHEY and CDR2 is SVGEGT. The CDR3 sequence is CASSSFGTQLYEQYF. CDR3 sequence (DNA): TGTGCCAGCAGTTCCTTCGGGACTCAGCTGTACGAGCAGTACTTC.

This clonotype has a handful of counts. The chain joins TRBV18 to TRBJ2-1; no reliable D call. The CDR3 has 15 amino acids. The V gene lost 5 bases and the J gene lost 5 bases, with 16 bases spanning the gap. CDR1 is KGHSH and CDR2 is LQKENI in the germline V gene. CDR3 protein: CASSSQRPTDNEQFF. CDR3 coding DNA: TGTGCCAGCTCATCCCAACGGCCCACGGACAATGAGCAGTTCTTC.

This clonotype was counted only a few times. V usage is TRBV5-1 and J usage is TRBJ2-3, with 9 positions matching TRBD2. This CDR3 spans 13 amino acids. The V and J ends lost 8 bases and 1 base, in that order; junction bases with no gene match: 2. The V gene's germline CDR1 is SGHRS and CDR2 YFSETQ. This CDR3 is CASLAGGTDTQYF. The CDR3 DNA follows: TGCGCCAGTTTAGCGGGAGGCACAGATACGCAGTATTTT. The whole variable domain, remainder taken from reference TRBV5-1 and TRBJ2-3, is KAGVTQTPRYLIKTRGQQVTLSCSPISGHRSVSWYQQTPGQGLQFLFEYFSETQRNKGNFPGRFSGRQFSNSRSEMNVSTLELGDSALYLCASLAGGTDTQYFGPGTRLTVL.

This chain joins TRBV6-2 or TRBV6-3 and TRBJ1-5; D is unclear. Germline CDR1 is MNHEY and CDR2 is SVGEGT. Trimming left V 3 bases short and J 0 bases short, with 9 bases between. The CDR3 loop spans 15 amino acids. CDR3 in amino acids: CASSYWDNSNQPQHF. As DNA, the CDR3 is TGTGCCAGCAGTTATTGGGATAATAGCAATCAGCCCCAGCATTTT.